The 17 T cell receptor beta chains below were found in one sample sequenced in a study of shared clonotypes between healthy human individuals. Here immunoSEQ multiplex PCR was the method, and the copy in TCRdb shows in-frame clones only, minus some. The sample includes over 750,000 clones, 96% of them seen just once. As defined, naive CD8 cells were CD45RO-negative and positively selected for CCR7, with terminally differentiated effector memory CD45RA+ cells excluded. The source material was naive CD8+ T cells sorted from blood. The receptors derive from a man aged 25 to 45 in good health.

This clone has a handful of counts. This chain uses TRBV5-5 with TRBJ2-2; 7 bases are shared with TRBD2. Germline CDR1 is SGHKS and CDR2 is YYEKEE (reference sequence). The CDR3 has 15 residues. V lost 0 bases to trimming and J lost 5 bases; unmatched junction nucleotides: 4. In nucleotides, the CDR3 is TGTGCCAGCAGCTTGGAACTAGCGCTTACCGGGGAGCTGTTTTTT. It encodes CASSLELALTGELFF.

This sequence joins TRBV10-1 and TRBJ2-1; D is unclear. The V gene's germline CDR1 is WNHNN and CDR2 SYGVQD (reference sequence). The CDR3 is 14 residues long. The V and J ends lost 3 bases and 10 bases respectively, with 16 bases between them. The CDR3 coding sequence is TGCGCCAGCAGTGAATTACCGGCTACGGGCGAGCAGTTCTTC. Translating it yields CASSELPATGEQFF.

The chain recombines TRBV4-3 with TRBJ1-4, with 10 bases matching TRBD1. Germline lookup yields CDR1 LGHNA and CDR2 YSLEER. The CDR3 consists of 15 residues. V lost 0 bases and J lost 12; bases outside the gene matches: 7. The chain's CDR3 is CASSQDWTGGSELFF. In nucleotides, the CDR3 is TGCGCCAGCAGCCAAGACTGGACAGGGGGATCGGAACTGTTTTTT.

CDR3 bases: TGCGCCAGCAGCTTGGCCGGGACTCCCTCCTACAATGAGCAGTTCTTC. Translated, it gives CASSLAGTPSYNEQFF. The chain carries TRBV5-1 and TRBJ2-1; D might be TRBD2 (6 bases). This CDR3 spans 16 amino acids. The germline CDR1 and CDR2 sequences are SGHRS and YFSETQ. The V end lost 0 bases, the J end lost 0 bases, and 10 bases lay between the germline ends.

The CDR3 nucleotides are TGTGCCATCAGTGACCTAGCGGGAGACTCCTACGAGCAGTACTTC. This gives the protein CAISDLAGDSYEQYF. V usage is TRBV10-3 and J usage is TRBJ2-7; 10 nucleotides align to TRBD2. Germline-derived CDR1 and CDR2 are ENHRY and SYGVKD. Trimming at V came to 3 bases and at J to 0 bases, leaving 2 bases not matched to a gene. This CDR3 spans 15 amino acids.

This rearrangement joins TRBV13 to TRBJ2-5; TRBD2 might be the D (5 bases). The germline gives CDR1 PRHDT, CDR2 FYEKMQ (reference sequence). CDR3 length equals 14 residues. Deletions cut 5 bases from V and 0 bases from J, with 10 bases between. For the CDR3, the DNA is TGTGCCAGCAGCCCCCGGGAACACCAAGAGACCCAGTACTTC. Amino acids: CASSPREHQETQYF.

This chain links TRBV28 with TRBJ1-5, with no clear D. The CDR3 totals 13 residues. The germline CDR1 and CDR2 sequences are MDHEN and SYDVKM. The V end was cut by 5 bases, the J end by 6 bases, with 11 bases between. CDR3 sequence (DNA): TGTGCCAGCAGTCCCCTTGAATTTCAGCCCCAGCATTTT. It yields the protein CASSPLEFQPQHF.

V and J are TRBV9 and TRBJ2-1; TRBD2 matches 11 bases. V shed 4 bases, J shed 3 bases, and the junction held 9 bases outside the gene matches. Germline CDR1 reads SGDLS; CDR2 reads YYNGEE. The CDR3 extends over 17 amino acids. CDR3 sequence: CASSTSGLAGGYNEQFF. Written as DNA, the CDR3 is TGTGCCAGCAGCACCTCGGGGCTAGCGGGGGGCTACAATGAGCAGTTCTTC.

The genes are TRBV19 and TRBJ2-7; a weak D match, TRBD1 (5 bases). Per germline, CDR1 LNHDA and CDR2 SQIVND (reference sequence). With 3 bases removed from V and 7 bases from J, the gap between germline ends came to 13 bases. CDR3 length: 13 residues. DNA for the CDR3: TGTGCCAGTAGTATCAATCAGGGTCGGGAGCAGTACTTC. Amino acids: CASSINQGREQYF.

The rearrangement uses TRBV10-2 and TRBJ1-4, with 8 bases that match TRBD1. CDR1 is WSHSY, CDR2 SAAADI, per germline. V trimming: 3 bases; J trimming: 5 bases; junction bases outside the gene matches: 2. The CDR3 loop spans 14 amino acids. As DNA, the CDR3 is TGCGCCAGCAGTGAAACAGGGGGAAATGAAAAACTGTTTTTT. Translating it yields CASSETGGNEKLFF.

The J gene is TRBJ2-2, the V gene TRBV7-6; D not certain. The CDR3 consists of 13 residues. Trimming pared 1 base from V and 8 bases from J, leaving 8 bases between. Germline V CDR1 and CDR2: SGHVS, FNYEAQ. The CDR3 DNA reads as TGTGCCAGCAGCTTAGTTCTTGCGGGGGAGCTGTTTTTT. Translation: CASSLVLAGELFF.

This chain connects TRBV9 to TRBJ2-1; D gene ambiguous. Trimming removed 4 bases at V and 7 bases at J, with 18 bases between. Germline CDR1 SGDLS, CDR2 YYNGEE. The CDR3 runs 15 residues. In DNA, the CDR3 is TGTGCCAGCAGCCCCCCAGTCGGGCTGAGTAATGAGCAGTTCTTC. Its translation: CASSPPVGLSNEQFF.

The gene calls are TRBV19 and TRBJ2-1; TRBD2 matches at 9 bases. The germline V gene encodes CDR1 LNHDA and CDR2 SQIVND (reference sequence). The CDR3 sequence is 15 residues long. With V trimmed by 8 bases and J by 0 bases, 5 bases remained unmatched. The CDR3 protein is CASGYSGSSYNEQFF. Written as DNA, the CDR3 is TGTGCCAGTGGCTATAGCGGGAGCTCCTACAATGAGCAGTTCTTC.

This chain uses TRBV29-1 with TRBJ2-7, with 7 nucleotides matching TRBD1. The CDR3 loop spans 14 amino acids. The V gene's germline CDR1 is SQVTM and CDR2 ANQGSEA. The V and J ends lost 4 bases and 2 bases, in that order; junction bases with no gene match: 8. The CDR3 protein is CSVVGGQATYEQYF. The CDR3 bases are TGCAGCGTTGTAGGCGGACAGGCCACCTACGAGCAGTACTTC.

A word on this clone: A read error may account for a junction end that differs from germline. The chain uses TRBV7-7 and TRBJ2-1; a possible D gene is TRBD2 (5 bases). Germline V gives CDR1 SSHAT, CDR2 FNYEAQ (reference sequence). The CDR3 length is 14 residues. CDR3 region: CASSLGTRVNEQFF. CDR3 coding DNA: TGTGCTAGCAGCTTAGGCACTAGGGTCAATGAGCAGTTCTTC.

The rearrangement links TRBV29-1 to TRBJ2-1; either TRBD1 or TRBD2 may supply D (5 bases each). V gave up 8 bases and J gave up 8 bases, with 19 bases separating them. CDR1 SQVTM and CDR2 ANQGSEA come from the germline V gene. The CDR3 has 13 residues. This CDR3 is CSFWQGPADEQFF. The DNA for the CDR3 is TGCAGCTTCTGGCAGGGCCCAGCGGATGAGCAGTTCTTC.

The rearrangement links TRBV11-2 to TRBJ2-6, with 11 bases matching TRBD1. The V gene's germline CDR1 is SGHAT and CDR2 FQNNGV. This CDR3 spans 18 amino acids. As DNA, the CDR3 is TGTGCGACCCGGGACAGGGGGAATACTTACTCTGGGGCCAACGTCCTGACTTTC. It translates to CATRDRGNTYSGANVLTF.